These 11 T cell receptor beta chains came from one sample sequenced in a study of T cell repertoires in cytomegalovirus infection. These receptors are not linked to any known antigen. A single record per CDR3 protein comes from TCRdb applying MiXCR to the reads. This sample has about 160,000 distinct CDR3 sequences, with roughly a fifth found just once. This specimen consisted of CD8+ T cells from cultured PBMCs, obtained from culture after CMV antigen stimulation. The receptors derive from a human donor in good health (CMV status not recorded). Some clones in this sample may be carry-over from other donors' samples.

The V and J genes are TRBV12-3 or TRBV12-4 and TRBJ1-2; D uncertain. V lost 10 bases to trimming and J lost 4 bases, with 10 bases between them. This CDR3 spans 11 amino acids. The DNA for the CDR3 is TGTGCCACCGAAGACGGCTATGGCTACACCTTC. Translation: CATEDGYGYTF.

The rearrangement joins TRBV6-2 or TRBV6-3 to TRBJ2-1, with D unclear. The germline V and J ends were trimmed by 2 bases and 6 bases, with 5 bases remaining between them. Looked up from germline, CDR1 is MNHEY and CDR2 is SVGEGT. The CDR3 is made up of 12 amino acids. CDR3 bases: TGTGCCAGCAGTTACAGCCGCAATGAGCAGTTCTTC. Amino acids: CASSYSRNEQFF.

The chain recombines TRBV11-2 with TRBJ1-6, with D unclear. Germline assignment: CDR1 SGHAT and CDR2 FQNNGV. V lost 0 bases, J lost 8 bases, and 17 bases lay in between. The CDR3 is 17 residues long. CDR3 nucleotides: TGTGCCAGCAGCTTAGAGTTCGGAACCCTACGGGATTCACCCCTCCACTTT. Its translation is CASSLEFGTLRDSPLHF.

The chain couples TRBV19 to TRBJ2-7; D not certain. V was shortened by 3 bases and J by 0 bases, with 6 bases between the two germline ends. Germline V gene lookup returns CDR1 LNHDA and CDR2 SQIVND (reference sequence). The CDR3 consists of 13 residues. The CDR3 sequence is CASSIQASYEQYF. The CDR3, as DNA: TGTGCCAGTAGTATCCAGGCCTCCTACGAGCAGTACTTC.

In its sample, this clonotype was seen a few times. The chain couples TRBV7-2 to TRBJ1-6; 7 positions agree with TRBD1. Germline CDR1 SGHTA, CDR2 FQGNSA. The V gene end was trimmed by 3 bases and the J gene end by 7 bases; junction bases not matched to a gene: 6. The length of the CDR3 is 15 residues. In DNA, the CDR3 is TGTGCCAGCAGCTTCTCCGGGACAGCAAATTCACCCCTCCACTTT. This translates into CASSFSGTANSPLHF.

This clonotype was seen a handful of times. The chain employs TRBV4-1 and TRBJ1-1, with a weak D call TRBD1 (5 bases). This CDR3 is built from 16 residues. V was clipped by 7 bases and J by 0 bases, with 18 bases between them. CDR1 and CDR2 (germline): MGHRA, YSYEKL. The CDR3 loop is CASKSRDSNMNTEAFF. In DNA, the CDR3 is TGCGCCAGCAAATCCCGGGACTCTAACATGAACACTGAAGCTTTCTTT.

This clonotype has just a few counts. The chain carries TRBV15 and TRBJ2-5, with TRBD1 matching 8 bases. Germline CDR1 reads LNHNV; CDR2 reads YYDKDF (reference sequence). The J segment lost 4 bases and the V segment lost 7 bases, leaving 8 bases of the junction unmatched. CDR3 length: 14 amino acids. The CDR3 nucleotides are TGTGCCACCAAAGGGACAGGACCAGGAGAGACCCAGTACTTC. Residues: CATKGTGPGETQYF. The full variable domain, in which reference TRBV15 and TRBJ2-5 provide the parts outside the CDR3, is DAMVIQNPRYQVTQFGKPVTLSCSQTLNHNVMYWYQQKSSQAPKLLFHYYDKDFNNEADTPDNFQSRRPNTSFCFLDIRSPGLGDTAMYLCATKGTGPGETQYFGPGTRLLVL.

Only a few counts were recorded for this clonotype. The chain couples TRBV4-1 to TRBJ2-1; no reliable D call. Per germline, CDR1 MGHRA and CDR2 YSYEKL. Trimming removed 4 bases at V and 8 bases at J, with 12 bases between. This CDR3 is 13 amino acids long. In DNA form, the CDR3 reads TGCGCCAGCAGCCCGAGCGACGGAGATGAGCAGTTCTTC. Translated: CASSPSDGDEQFF.

The chain is built from TRBV14 and TRBJ1-6, with D unresolved. Trimming removed 4 bases at V and 0 bases at J, with 16 bases between. The length of the CDR3 is 18 residues. CDR1 and CDR2 from the germline V gene are SGHDN and FVKESK. The CDR3 DNA is TGTGCCAGCAGCCCGGAGGGATTGGGAAGCTCCTATAATTCACCCCTCCACTTT. This codes for CASSPEGLGSSYNSPLHF.

Note on this clonotype: One end of the junction is discordant with germline, which a read error may explain. The chain is built from TRBV7-7 and TRBJ2-1; a possible D gene is TRBD2 (6 bases). Germline lookup yields CDR1 SSHAT and CDR2 FNYEAQ (reference sequence). There are 16 residues in the CDR3. In DNA form, the CDR3 reads TGTGCTAGCAGCTTACCGGGGGAAACTAGTCGCAATGAGCAGTTCTTC. Protein product: CASSLPGETSRNEQFF.

This clonotype was recorded a few times. V is TRBV7-9 and J is TRBJ1-1; possible D gene TRBD1, 5 bases. V was shortened by 2 bases and J by 0 bases, with 16 bases between the two germline ends. The V gene's germline CDR1 is SEHNR and CDR2 FQNEAQ (reference sequence). The CDR3 sequence is 17 residues long. CDR3: CASSLLRGVIVNTEAFF. CDR3 coding DNA: TGTGCCAGCAGCTTACTGAGGGGTGTGATAGTGAACACTGAAGCTTTCTTT.